This T cell receptor beta chain was identified during a study of Graves' ophthalmopathy and Graves' hyperthyroidism. Study results and limitations: The blood repertoire also included most expanded thyroid clonotypes above 0.001 frequency.

This clonotype was seen repeatedly, ten times or more. Its antigen is currently unknown. The CDR3 covers 14 residues. Germline V CDR1 and CDR2: MNHEY, SMNVEV (reference sequence). V was clipped by 3 bases and J by 3 bases, with 9 bases between them. RNA served as the template for amplifying TCR beta CDR3 regions. HTBI-primed first-round RT-PCR preceded second-round multiplex PCR. MiXCR, run by TCRdb on the multiplex PCR reads, gives a single entry per CDR3 protein. The sample holds a few hundred thousand distinct CDR3 sequences, over 20% seen once. A follow-up of 18 months without ophthalmopathy meant that hyperthyroidism was stable. Exclusion applied to patients with other autoimmune diseases, uncontrolled infections, pregnancy or lactation. The diagnosis was founded upon clinical symptoms, serum thyroxine, TRAb, thyroid ultrasound and orbital computed tomography.

The chain has TRBV27 and TRBJ1-5; no clear D gene. Sequenced sample: peripheral blood. This sequence was found in a woman aged 18-35 years with stable Graves' hyperthyroidism. CDR3 sequence reads: CASSLGRLNQPQHF. The CDR3 DNA follows: TGTGCCAGCAGTTTGGGCAGGCTCAATCAGCCCCAGCATTTT.